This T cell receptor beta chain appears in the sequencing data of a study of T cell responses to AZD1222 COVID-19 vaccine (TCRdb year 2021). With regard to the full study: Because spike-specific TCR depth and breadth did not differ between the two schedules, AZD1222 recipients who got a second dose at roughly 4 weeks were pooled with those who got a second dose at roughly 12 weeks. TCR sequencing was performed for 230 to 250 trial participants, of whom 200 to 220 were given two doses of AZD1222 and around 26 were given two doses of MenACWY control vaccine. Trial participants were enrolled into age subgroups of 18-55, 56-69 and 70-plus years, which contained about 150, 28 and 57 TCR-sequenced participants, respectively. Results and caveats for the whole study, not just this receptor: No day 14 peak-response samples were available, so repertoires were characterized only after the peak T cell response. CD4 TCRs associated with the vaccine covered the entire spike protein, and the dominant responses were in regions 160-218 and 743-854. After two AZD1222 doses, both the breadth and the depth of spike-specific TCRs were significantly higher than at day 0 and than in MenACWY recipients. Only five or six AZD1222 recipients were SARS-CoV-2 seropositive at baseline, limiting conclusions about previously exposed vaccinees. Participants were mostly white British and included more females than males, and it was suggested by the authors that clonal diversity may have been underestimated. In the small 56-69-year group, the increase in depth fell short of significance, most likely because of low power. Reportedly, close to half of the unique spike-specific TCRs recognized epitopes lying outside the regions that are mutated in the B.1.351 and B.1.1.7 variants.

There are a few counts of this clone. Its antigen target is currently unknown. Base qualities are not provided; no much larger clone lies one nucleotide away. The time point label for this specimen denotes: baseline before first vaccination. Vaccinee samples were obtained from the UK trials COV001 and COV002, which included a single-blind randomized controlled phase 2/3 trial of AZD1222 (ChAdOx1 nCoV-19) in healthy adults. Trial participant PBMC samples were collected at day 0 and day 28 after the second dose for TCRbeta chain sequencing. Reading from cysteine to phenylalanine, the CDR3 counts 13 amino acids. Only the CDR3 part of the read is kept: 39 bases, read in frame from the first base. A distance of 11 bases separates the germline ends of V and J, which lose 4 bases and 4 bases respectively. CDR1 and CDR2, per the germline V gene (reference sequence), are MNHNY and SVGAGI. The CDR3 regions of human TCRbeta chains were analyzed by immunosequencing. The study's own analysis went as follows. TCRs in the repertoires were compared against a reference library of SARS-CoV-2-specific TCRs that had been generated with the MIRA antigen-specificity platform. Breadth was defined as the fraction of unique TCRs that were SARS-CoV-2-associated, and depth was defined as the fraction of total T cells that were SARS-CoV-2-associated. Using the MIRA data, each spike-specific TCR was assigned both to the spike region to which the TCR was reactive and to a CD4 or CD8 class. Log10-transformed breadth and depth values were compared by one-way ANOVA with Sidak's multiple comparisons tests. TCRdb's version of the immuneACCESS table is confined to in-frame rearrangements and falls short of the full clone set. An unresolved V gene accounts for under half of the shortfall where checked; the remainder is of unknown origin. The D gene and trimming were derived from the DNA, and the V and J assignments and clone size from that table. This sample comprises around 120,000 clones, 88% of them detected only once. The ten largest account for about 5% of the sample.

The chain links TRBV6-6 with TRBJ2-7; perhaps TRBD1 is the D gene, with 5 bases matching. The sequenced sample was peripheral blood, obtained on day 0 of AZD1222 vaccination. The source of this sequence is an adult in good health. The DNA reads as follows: TGTGCCAGCAGTTCCCCTCCAGGGTACGAGCAGTACTTC. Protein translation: CASSSPPGYEQYF.